This T cell receptor (beta chain) came from a study of T cells in Graves' hyperthyroidism and ophthalmopathy. The study excluded patients with uncontrolled infection, other autoimmune disease, pregnancy or lactation. Diagnoses were established using clinical symptoms, serum thyroxine and TRAb, thyroid ultrasound and orbital computed tomography. RNA transcripts provided the source from which TCR beta CDR3 regions were amplified. With the HTBI primer set, the TCR CDR3 went through a first round of RT-PCR. TCRdb passed the multiplex PCR reads through MiXCR, listing each CDR3 protein once. The sample holds 450,000 to 700,000 distinct CDR3 sequences, roughly 46% seen once. Study-wide findings and caveats: Blood held most thyroid clonotypes expanded above 0.001 frequency. In simple terms, a model built on 13 V-J features told ophthalmopathy apart from stable hyperthyroidism.

As for this clonotype: The antigen is undetermined.

What was sequenced was peripheral blood or thyroid tissue (not recorded which). The clonotype was recovered from an adult woman with Graves' disease, either hyperthyroidism or ophthalmopathy (not recorded which).

The CDR3 sequence is CASSLAQGMTYEQYF. CDR3 in DNA: TGTGCCAGCAGCTTAGCCCAGGGTATGACCTACGAGCAGTACTTC. This chain joins TRBV11-2 and TRBJ2-7, with D possibly TRBD1 on 5 matching bases. This CDR3 is built from 15 residues. CDR1 is SGHAT and CDR2 is FQNNGV in the germline V gene. The V end was cut by 1 base, the J end by 2 bases, with 12 bases between.